The rows below give T cell receptor beta chains drawn from one sample of a study of T-cell reconstitution after alpha-beta-depleted transplantation in children. TCRdb re-derived calls from the PCR reads in MiXCR, one entry per CDR3 protein. There are 700,000 or so distinct CDR3 sequences in the sample; about an eighth occur only once, and 0.65% to 0.9% lies in the top ten. The material sequenced was PBMCs, taken before TCRalphabeta/CD19-depleted stem cell transplant. These receptors were collected from a girl aged 2-10 years with congenital amegakaryocytic thrombocytopenia, due to receive a stem cell transplant. CDR3s leave out the opening cysteine and the closing phenylalanine or tryptophan. A D gene is named only where the DNA matches it firmly.

- TRBV20-1 SATLGGANTEAF
- TRBV12-3/TRBV12-4 ASSETSSGNTIY
- TRBV3-1 ASSQPSDLPYTDTQY
TRBD2 TRBV20-1 SALAGFNEQF
- TRBV4-1 ASSQSLQGYTEAF
TRBD2 TRBV20-1 SADDPGLADEQY
- TRBV24-1 ATSDLVRQDSPLH
- TRBV5-1 ASSFRRKGTDTQY
- TRBV5-1 ASSAVTPTPYNEQF
- TRBV15 ATSRVLGQQQF
TRBD1 TRBV29-1 SASRTGGTLEQF
- TRBV7-9 ASSRGTLRLNIQY
- TRBV5-1 ASSLEPGGAEAF
TRBD2 TRBV20-1 SAPPKREGLDTQY
TRBD1 TRBV12-3/TRBV12-4 ASSISSLGQEYSYEQY
- TRBV19 ASRRGGITEAF